This TCR beta chain came from a study of T cell responses to AZD1222 COVID-19 vaccine. Second-dose groups at about 4 or about 12 weeks were pooled. Here immunoSEQ multiplex PCR was the method, and the copy in TCRdb shows in-frame clones only, minus some. The table has approximately 120,000 clones, around 87% seen once. The CDR3 contains 15 residues. Per the germline V gene, CDR1 is LGHDT and CDR2 is YNNKEL (reference sequence). Trimming took 1 base from V and 3 from J, leaving 12 bases between them. As to this clone: Its specificity is not known.

Findings and limits, study-wide: White British ancestry dominated among donors, who included more females, and clonal diversity was possibly underestimated. An increase in Spike-specific TCR breadth and depth was observed after two AZD1222 doses.

Sequencing used peripheral blood, obtained 28 days after the second AZD1222 dose. This clonotype was sampled from an adult who received the AZD1222 COVID-19 vaccine. V is TRBV3-1 (or the pseudogene TRBV3-2) and J is TRBJ2-5; maybe TRBD1 (6 bases). The CDR3 DNA sequence: TGTGCCAGCAGCCAAGGCGGGTGGGACAAAGAGACCCAGTACTTC. It is translated as CASSQGGWDKETQYF.